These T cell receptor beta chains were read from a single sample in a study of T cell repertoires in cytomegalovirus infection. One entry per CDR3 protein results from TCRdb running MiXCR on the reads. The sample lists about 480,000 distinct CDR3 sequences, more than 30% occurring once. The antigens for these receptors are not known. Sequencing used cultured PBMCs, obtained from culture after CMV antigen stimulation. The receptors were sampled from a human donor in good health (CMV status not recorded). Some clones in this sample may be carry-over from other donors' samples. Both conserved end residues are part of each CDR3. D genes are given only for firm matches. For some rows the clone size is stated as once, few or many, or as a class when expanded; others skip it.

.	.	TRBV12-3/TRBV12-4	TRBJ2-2	CASMIGGGVNTGELFF	TGTGCCAGCATGATAGGGGGGGGAGTAAACACCGGGGAGCTGTTTTTT
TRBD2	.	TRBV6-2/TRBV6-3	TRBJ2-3	CASSYAPGTSGRSDTQYF	TGTGCCAGCAGTTACGCTCCCGGGACTAGCGGGAGATCAGATACGCAGTATTTT
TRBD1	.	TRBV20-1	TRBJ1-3	CSARDPSGGYGNTIYF	TGCAGTGCTAGAGATCCTTCAGGGGGATATGGAAACACCATATATTTT
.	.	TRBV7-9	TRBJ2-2	CASSHTLNTGELFF	TGTGCCAGCAGCCACACCTTAAACACCGGGGAGCTGTTTTTT
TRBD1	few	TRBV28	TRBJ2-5	CASSNAGQGGETQYF	TGTGCCAGCAGTAATGCCGGACAGGGTGGTGAGACCCAGTACTTC
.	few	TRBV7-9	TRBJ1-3	CASSLSGEAGNTIYF	TGTGCCAGCAGCTTATCCGGTGAGGCTGGAAACACCATATATTTT
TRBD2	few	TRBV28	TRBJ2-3	CASKREGWSTDTQYF	TGTGCCAGCAAACGGGAGGGGTGGAGCACAGATACGCAGTATTTT
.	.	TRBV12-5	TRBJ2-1	CASSTPRARGHNEQFF	TGTGCTAGTTCCACACCTAGGGCGCGGGGCCACAATGAGCAGTTCTTC
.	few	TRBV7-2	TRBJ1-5	CASSLEVSVNQPQHF	TGTGCCAGCAGCTTAGAGGTTTCGGTTAATCAGCCCCAGCATTTT
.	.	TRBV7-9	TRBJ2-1	CASSLSEYNEQFF	TGTGCCAGCAGCTTAAGTGAGTACAATGAGCAGTTCTTC
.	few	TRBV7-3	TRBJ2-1	CASSLYGDDNEQFF	TGTGCCAGCAGCTTATATGGGGATGACAATGAGCAGTTCTTC
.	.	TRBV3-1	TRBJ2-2	CASSQIQGGVGELFF	TGTGCCAGCAGCCAAATACAGGGCGGAGTCGGGGAGCTGTTTTTT
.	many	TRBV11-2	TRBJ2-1	CASSLDLRRGYNEQFF	TGTGCCAGCAGCTTAGATCTAAGGAGGGGATACAATGAGCAGTTCTTC
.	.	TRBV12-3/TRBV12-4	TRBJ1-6	CASSPQSGGSPLHF	TGTGCCAGCAGCCCCCAATCCGGCGGGTCACCCCTCCACTTT
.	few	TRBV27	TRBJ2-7	CASTDFVRAASYEQYF	TGTGCCAGCACCGATTTCGTAAGGGCGGCCTCCTACGAGCAGTACTTC
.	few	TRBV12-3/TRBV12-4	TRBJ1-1	CASTVRGNTEAFF	TGTGCCAGCACCGTAAGGGGGAACACTGAAGCTTTCTTT
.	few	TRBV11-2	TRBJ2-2	CASSWLEKGTGELFF	TGTGCCAGCAGCTGGTTGGAAAAGGGGACCGGGGAGCTGTTTTTT
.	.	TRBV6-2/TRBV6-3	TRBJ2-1	CASRAVPALNEQFF	TGTGCCAGCAGAGCTGTCCCAGCGCTAAATGAGCAGTTCTTC
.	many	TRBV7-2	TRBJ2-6	CASSLGPPSGANVLTF	TGTGCCAGCAGCTTAGGACCGCCTTCTGGGGCCAACGTCCTGACTTTC
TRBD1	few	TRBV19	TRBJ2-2	CASSIQGGVANTGELFF	TGTGCCAGTAGTATTCAAGGGGGCGTCGCGAACACCGGGGAGCTGTTTTTT
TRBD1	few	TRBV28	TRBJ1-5	CASSYGQGNNQPQHF	TGTGCCAGCAGTTATGGACAGGGGAACAATCAGCCCCAGCATTTT
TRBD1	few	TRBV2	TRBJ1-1	CASRPGQGLVTEAFF	TGTGCCAGCCGGCCGGGACAGGGTTTGGTCACTGAAGCTTTCTTT
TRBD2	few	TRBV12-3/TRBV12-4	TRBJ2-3	CASRRTSGSGDTQYF	TGTGCCAGCAGACGGACTAGCGGGAGCGGGGATACGCAGTATTTT
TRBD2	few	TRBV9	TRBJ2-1	CASSANPGASGYNEQFF	TGTGCCAGCAGCGCCAATCCAGGGGCTAGCGGGTACAATGAGCAGTTCTTC